Listed below are T cell receptor beta chains from one sample, sequenced in a study of Graves' ophthalmopathy and Graves' hyperthyroidism. MiXCR, run by TCRdb on the multiplex PCR reads, gives a single entry per CDR3 protein. The sample carries roughly 610,000 distinct CDR3 sequences, 22% recorded once. Material: peripheral blood. The receptors originated from a woman under 30 with stable Graves' hyperthyroidism. Some clones in this sample may be carry-over from other donors' samples. Both conserved end residues are part of each CDR3. D genes are given only for firm matches. Not all rows give a size; the values are once, few, many and, for expanded clones, a class.

many,TRBV12-3/TRBV12-4,15,.,TRBJ1-1,TGTGCCAGCAGCTTAGCTCCGACAGAGAACACTGAAGCTTTCTTT,CASSLAPTENTEAFF
.,TRBV28,15,TRBD2,TRBJ2-5,TGTGCCAGCAGTTTATGGAGGCTAGCGGTACAGACCCAGTACTTC,CASSLWRLAVQTQYF
.,TRBV5-5,15,TRBD2,TRBJ2-2,TGTGCCAGCAGCTTGACCGGGGGGGCGCCCGGGGAGCTGTTTTTT,CASSLTGGAPGELFF
many,TRBV27,15,.,TRBJ1-2,TGTGCCAGCAGTTTATTCAGGGGCGATAGCTATGGCTACACCTTC,CASSLFRGDSYGYTF
.,TRBV12-3/TRBV12-4,14,.,TRBJ2-2,TGTGCCTCTGGGGGGCACCCGAACACCGGGGAGCTGTTTTTT,CASGGHPNTGELFF
many,TRBV20-1,13,.,TRBJ1-5,TGCAGTGCCACAGAGAATAGCAATCAGCCCCAGCATTTT,CSATENSNQPQHF
.,TRBV6-1,13,.,TRBJ1-5,TGTGCCAGCACCGGACAGTGGGGTCAGCCCCAGCATTTT,CASTGQWGQPQHF
many,TRBV7-9,14,.,TRBJ1-2,TGTGCCAGCAGCTCCGCGGGTCAAAGAGAAGGCTACACCTTC,CASSSAGQREGYTF
once,TRBV20-1,14,.,TRBJ2-7,TGCAGTGCTAGAGTAGGGACGGATACCTACGAGCAGTACTTC,CSARVGTDTYEQYF
few,TRBV29-1,14,TRBD1,TRBJ2-5,TGCAGCGTCGCCGGACAGGGGCGGTTGCAGACCCAGTACTTC,CSVAGQGRLQTQYF
.,TRBV6-1,13,TRBD1,TRBJ1-2,TGTGCCAGCAGTGAAAGGGGGCAGTATGGCTACACCTTC,CASSERGQYGYTF
many,TRBV6-1,15,TRBD1,TRBJ2-2,TGTGCCAGCAGCCACCAGACAGGGAGCACCGGGGAGCTGTTTTTT,CASSHQTGSTGELFF
.,TRBV28,14,TRBD2,TRBJ2-5,TGTGCCAGCAGTGATGCGGGGGGCCAAGGGACCCAGTACTTC,CASSDAGGQGTQYF
.,TRBV6-1,13,.,TRBJ2-3,TGTGCCAGCAGTGAAGCGCGTAGAGGTACGCAGTATTTT,CASSEARRGTQYF
many,TRBV12-3/TRBV12-4,13,.,TRBJ2-2,TGTGCCAGCAGTGCCAGAAACACCGGGGAGCTGTTTTTT,CASSARNTGELFF
many,TRBV5-1,14,.,TRBJ2-7,TGCGCCAGCAGCTTGGCCGGGAGTTTCTACGAGCAGTACTTC,CASSLAGSFYEQYF
few,TRBV20-1,12,.,TRBJ2-5,TGCAGTGCTAGTCTAGGATGGGAGACCCAGTACTTC,CSASLGWETQYF
.,TRBV12-3/TRBV12-4,13,TRBD1,TRBJ2-7,TGTGCCAGCAGTGCGGGACAGGTATCCGAGCAGTACTTC,CASSAGQVSEQYF
many,TRBV12-3/TRBV12-4,13,TRBD1,TRBJ2-7,TGTGCCAGCAGACTTGGGACAGGATACGAGCAGTACTTC,CASRLGTGYEQYF
many,TRBV9,15,TRBD1,TRBJ1-6,TGTGCCAGCAGCGGCCGGACAGGGGGCTATTCACCCCTCCACTTT,CASSGRTGGYSPLHF
few,TRBV30,14,TRBD1,TRBJ2-2,TGTGCCTGGAAGGGACAGGGGGACACCGGGGAGCTGTTTTTT,CAWKGQGDTGELFF
few,TRBV4-1,16,TRBD1,TRBJ1-2,TGCGCCAGCAGCCACGTTAAGACAGGGGGCGCGGATGGCTACACCTTC,CASSHVKTGGADGYTF
many,TRBV12-3/TRBV12-4,17,.,TRBJ1-5,TGTGCCAGCAGTTTAGCGGGTGGAGGCTATAGCAATCAGCCCCAGCATTTT,CASSLAGGGYSNQPQHF
many,TRBV6-1,13,TRBD2,TRBJ2-7,TGTGCCAGCTCCCAAGCGGGAACCTACGAGCAGTACTTC,CASSQAGTYEQYF
.,TRBV10-1,17,.,TRBJ1-3,TGCGCCAGCAGGGATATCGACAGGTTTTACTCTGGAAACACCATATATTTT,CASRDIDRFYSGNTIYF
.,TRBV10-3,14,.,TRBJ1-1,TGTGCCATCAGTGAAGTCTCACGGCACACTGAAGCTTTCTTT,CAISEVSRHTEAFF